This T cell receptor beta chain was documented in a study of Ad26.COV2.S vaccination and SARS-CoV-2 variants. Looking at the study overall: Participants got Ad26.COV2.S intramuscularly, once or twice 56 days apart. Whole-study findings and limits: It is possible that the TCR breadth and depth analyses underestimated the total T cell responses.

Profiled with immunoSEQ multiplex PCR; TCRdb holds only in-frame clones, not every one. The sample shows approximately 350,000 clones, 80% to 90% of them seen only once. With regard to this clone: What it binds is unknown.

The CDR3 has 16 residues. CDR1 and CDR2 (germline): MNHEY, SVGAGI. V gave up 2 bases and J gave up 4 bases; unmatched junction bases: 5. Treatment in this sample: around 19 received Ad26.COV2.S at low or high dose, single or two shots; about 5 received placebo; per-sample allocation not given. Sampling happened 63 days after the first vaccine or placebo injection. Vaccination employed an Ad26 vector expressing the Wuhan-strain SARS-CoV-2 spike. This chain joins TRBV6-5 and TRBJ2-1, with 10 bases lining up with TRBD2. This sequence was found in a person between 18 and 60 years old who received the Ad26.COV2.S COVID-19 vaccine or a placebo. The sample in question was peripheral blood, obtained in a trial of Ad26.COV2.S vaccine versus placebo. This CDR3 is CASSYTGTSVYNEQFF. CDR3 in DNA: TGTGCCAGCAGTTACACAGGGACTAGCGTTTACAATGAGCAGTTCTTC.